Listed below are T cell receptor beta chains from one sample, sequenced in a study of blood T cell repertoires in COVID-19. Profiled with immunoSEQ multiplex PCR; TCRdb holds only in-frame clones, not every one. The sample has 97,000 or so clones, about 72% seen once. Material: peripheral blood. Receptor source: a man aged 55 to 70 with active or convalescent COVID-19. Both conserved end residues are part of each CDR3. A D gene is named only where the DNA matches it firmly. A clone size is listed for some rows: how often the clone was seen (once, few, many), or a class if it is expanded.

V	D	J	size	DNA	CDR3
TRBV6-5	TRBD1	TRBJ2-1	NA	TGTGCCAGCAGCCTCAACAGGGGCTCCTACAATGAGCAGTTCTTC	CASSLNRGSYNEQFF
TRBV30	NA	TRBJ1-5	NA	TGTGCCTGGAGCTCTCCCCCTGAGACCCAGCATTTT	CAWSSPPETQHF
TRBV24-1	TRBD2	TRBJ2-1	NA	TGTGCCACCAGGGGGGGGAGCTCCTACAATGAGCAGTTCTTC	CATRGGSSYNEQFF
TRBV30	NA	TRBJ1-2	NA	TGTGCCTGGAAGGCGGGAAACTATGGCTACACCTTC	CAWKAGNYGYTF
TRBV27	NA	TRBJ1-6	NA	TGTGCCAGCAGTTTAATACTTAATTCACCCCTCCACTTT	CASSLILNSPLHF
TRBV2	TRBD1	TRBJ2-1	many	TGTGCCAGCGACCTGGGACAGGGGGAGGATGAGCAGTTCTTC	CASDLGQGEDEQFF
TRBV11-2	NA	TRBJ1-1	NA	TGTGCCAGCAGCTTAGATTCAGGATTTAACACTGAAGCTTTCTTT	CASSLDSGFNTEAFF
TRBV6-2/TRBV6-3	TRBD1	TRBJ2-5	NA	TGTGCCAGCAGTTACTCCCGACAGGGGACTTGGGAGACCCAGTACTTC	CASSYSRQGTWETQYF
TRBV10-3	TRBD2	TRBJ2-5	NA	TGTGCCATCAGTGTGGGTCCCTTTTCTTCCCTTACGCGGGGGGGGCAAGAGACCCAGTACTTC	CAISVGPFSSLTRGGQETQYF
TRBV5-8	NA	TRBJ1-2	NA	TGTGCCAGCAGCTTGGGATTGGCCTATGGCTACACCTTC	CASSLGLAYGYTF
TRBV19	TRBD2	TRBJ2-7	NA	TGTGCCAGTAGTATTATGGGGTCTAGCGGGCGTCCGAACCCCTACGAGCAGTACTTC	CASSIMGSSGRPNPYEQYF
TRBV2	TRBD1	TRBJ2-4	NA	TGTGCCAGCAGTCCGGACAGGGTAGCCAAAAACATTCAGTACTTC	CASSPDRVAKNIQYF
TRBV24-1	NA	TRBJ2-7	NA	TGTGCCACCAGTGACTGGAGGGATCACGAGCAGTACTTC	CATSDWRDHEQYF
TRBV4-1	TRBD2	TRBJ2-6	NA	TGCGCCAGCAGCCCCTCCCCGACTAGCGGGAGCTCTGGGGCCAACGTCCTGACTTTC	CASSPSPTSGSSGANVLTF
TRBV19	NA	TRBJ2-1	NA	TGTGCCAGTAACAGCGGATTCAACAATGAGCAGTTCTTC	CASNSGFNNEQFF
TRBV10-1	TRBD1	TRBJ2-7	NA	TGCGCCAGCAGTGGACCGGGACAGGGGGACCACGAGCAGTACTTC	CASSGPGQGDHEQYF
TRBV6-5	NA	TRBJ1-2	few	TGTGCCAGCAGTTACTCGAACAGGCTGAACTATGGCTACACCTTC	CASSYSNRLNYGYTF